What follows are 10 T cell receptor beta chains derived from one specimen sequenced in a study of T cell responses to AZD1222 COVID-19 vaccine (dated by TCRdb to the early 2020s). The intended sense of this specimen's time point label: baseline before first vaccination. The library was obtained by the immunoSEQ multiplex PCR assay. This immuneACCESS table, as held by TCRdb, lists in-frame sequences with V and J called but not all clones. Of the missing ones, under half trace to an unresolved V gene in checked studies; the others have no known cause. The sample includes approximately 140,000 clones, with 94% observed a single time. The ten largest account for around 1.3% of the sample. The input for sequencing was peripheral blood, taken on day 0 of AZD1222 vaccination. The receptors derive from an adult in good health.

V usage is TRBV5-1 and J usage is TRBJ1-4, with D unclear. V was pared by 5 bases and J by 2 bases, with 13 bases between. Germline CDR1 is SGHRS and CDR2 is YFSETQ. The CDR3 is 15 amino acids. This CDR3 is CASRGGGSTNEKLFF. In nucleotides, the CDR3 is TGCGCCAGCAGAGGCGGAGGATCGACTAATGAAAAACTGTTTTTT.

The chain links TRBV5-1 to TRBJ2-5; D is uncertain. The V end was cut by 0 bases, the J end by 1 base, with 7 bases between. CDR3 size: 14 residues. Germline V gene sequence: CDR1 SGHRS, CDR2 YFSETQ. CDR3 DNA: TGCGCCAGCAGCTTGGGAGCAGGCCAAGAGACCCAGTACTTC. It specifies CASSLGAGQETQYF. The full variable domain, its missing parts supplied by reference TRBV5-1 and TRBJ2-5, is KAGVTQTPRYLIKTRGQQVTLSCSPISGHRSVSWYQQTPGQGLQFLFEYFSETQRNKGNFPGRFSGRQFSNSRSEMNVSTLELGDSALYLCASSLGAGQETQYFGPGTRLLVL.

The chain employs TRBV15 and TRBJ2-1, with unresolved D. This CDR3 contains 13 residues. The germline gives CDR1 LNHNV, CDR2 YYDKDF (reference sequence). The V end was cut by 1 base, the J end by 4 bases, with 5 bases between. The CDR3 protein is CATSRADYNEQFF. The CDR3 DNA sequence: TGTGCCACCAGCAGAGCCGATTACAATGAGCAGTTCTTC.

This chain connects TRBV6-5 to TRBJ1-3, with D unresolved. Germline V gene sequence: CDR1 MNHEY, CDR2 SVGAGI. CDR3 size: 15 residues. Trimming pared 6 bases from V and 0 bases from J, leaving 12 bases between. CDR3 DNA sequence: TGTGCCAGCAGGGTACAGTCCCTCTCTGGAAACACCATATATTTT. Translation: CASRVQSLSGNTIYF.

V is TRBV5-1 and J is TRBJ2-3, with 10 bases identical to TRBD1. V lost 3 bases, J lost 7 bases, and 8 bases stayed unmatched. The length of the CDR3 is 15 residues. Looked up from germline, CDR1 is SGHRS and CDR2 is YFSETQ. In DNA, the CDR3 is TGCGCCAGCAGCTCGGGGGACAGGGGTGGAAATACGCAGTATTTT. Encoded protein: CASSSGDRGGNTQYF.

The CDR3 DNA is TGTGCCAGTAGAATGGGACTAGCGGGGTACAATGAGCAGTTCTTC. Translated: CASRMGLAGYNEQFF. The V gene is TRBV19, the J gene TRBJ2-1; 13 nucleotides match TRBD2. The germline V gene has CDR1 LNHDA and CDR2 SQIVND (reference sequence). V shed 6 bases and J 4 bases; nucleotides not matched to a gene: 3. The CDR3 is made up of 15 amino acids.

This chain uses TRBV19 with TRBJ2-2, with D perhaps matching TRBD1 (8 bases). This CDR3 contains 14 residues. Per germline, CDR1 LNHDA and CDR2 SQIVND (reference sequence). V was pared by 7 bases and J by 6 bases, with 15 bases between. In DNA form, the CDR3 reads TGTGCCAGTATGGACAGGGAGGGGGCCGGGGAGCTGTTTTTT. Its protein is CASMDREGAGELFF.

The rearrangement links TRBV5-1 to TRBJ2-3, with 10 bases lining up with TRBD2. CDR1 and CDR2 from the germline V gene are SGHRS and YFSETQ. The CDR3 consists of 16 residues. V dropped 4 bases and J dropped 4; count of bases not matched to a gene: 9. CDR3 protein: CASSTIAGGVPDTQYF. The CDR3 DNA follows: TGCGCCAGCAGCACAATAGCGGGGGGCGTTCCAGATACGCAGTATTTT.

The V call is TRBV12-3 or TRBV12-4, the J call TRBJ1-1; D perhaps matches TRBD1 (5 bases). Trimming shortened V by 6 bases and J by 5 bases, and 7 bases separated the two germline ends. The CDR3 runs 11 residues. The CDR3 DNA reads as TGTGCCAGCAGAGAGGGGACTGAAGCTTTCTTT. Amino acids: CASREGTEAFF.

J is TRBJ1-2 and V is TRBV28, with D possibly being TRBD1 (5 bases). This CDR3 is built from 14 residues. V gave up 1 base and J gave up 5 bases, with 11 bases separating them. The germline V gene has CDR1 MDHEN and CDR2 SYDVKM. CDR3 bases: TGTGCCAGCAGTTTATTGGGGCCGAATTATGGCTACACCTTC. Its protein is CASSLLGPNYGYTF.